What follows are 21 T cell receptor beta chains derived from one specimen sequenced in a study of shared clonotypes between healthy human individuals. Measured with immunoSEQ multiplex PCR; TCRdb has only the in-frame clones, and not every one. Here the sample spans around 980,000 clones, around 82% being singletons. The material sequenced was memory CD4+ T cells from PBMCs. Sample subset: CD45RA-negative fraction. Every receptor here comes from a man between 18 and 29 years old in good health. Some clones in this sample may be carry-over from other donors' samples.

The chain has TRBV6-5 and TRBJ2-5; D might be TRBD2 (6 bases). The CDR3 has 13 amino acids. Germline V CDR1 and CDR2: MNHEY, SVGAGI. V shed 9 bases and J shed 4 bases, with 15 bases lying between them. The CDR3 nucleotides are TGTGCCAGTAGTCGGGAGCGTCTAGAGACCCAGTACTTC. As protein: CASSRERLETQYF.

The DNA for the CDR3 is TGTGCCAGCAGTTTATCCCCTACAGTTTTCGGAAACACCATATATTTT. It codes for CASSLSPTVFGNTIYF. The chain recombines TRBV28 with TRBJ1-3; no reliable D call. This CDR3 has 16 amino acids. Germline V CDR1 and CDR2: MDHEN, SYDVKM. Trimming pared 1 base from V and 4 bases from J, leaving 14 bases between. The variable domain in full, completed from reference TRBV28 and TRBJ1-3, reads DVKVTQSSRYLVKRTGEKVFLECVQDMDHENMFWYRQDPGLGLRLIYFSYDVKMKEKGDIPEGYSVSREKKERFSLILESASTNQTSMYLCASSLSPTVFGNTIYFGEGSWLTVV.

About this clone: Other DNA sequences within the sample encode an identical CDR3. This chain joins TRBV5-1 and TRBJ2-2; TRBD2 matches at 9 bases. Germline V CDR1 and CDR2: SGHRS, YFSETQ. The V gene end was trimmed by 1 base and the J gene end by 2 bases; junction bases not matched to a gene: 3. This CDR3 comprises 16 residues. The CDR3 spells CASSLRLAGNTGELFF. CDR3 sequence (DNA): TGCGCCAGCAGCTTGCGGCTAGCGGGAAACACCGGGGAGCTGTTTTTT. Full variable domain (missing parts from reference TRBV5-1 and TRBJ2-2): KAGVTQTPRYLIKTRGQQVTLSCSPISGHRSVSWYQQTPGQGLQFLFEYFSETQRNKGNFPGRFSGRQFSNSRSEMNVSTLELGDSALYLCASSLRLAGNTGELFFGEGSRLTVL.

The chain is built from TRBV7-2 and TRBJ2-5, with TRBD1 identical over 9 bases. Trimming cost V 5 bases and J 2 bases; bases outside gene matches: 9. Germline V gene data show CDR1 as SGHTA and CDR2 as FQGNSA. This CDR3 spans 16 amino acids. CDR3 sequence: CASSRDRGGRQETQYF. DNA for the CDR3: TGTGCCAGCAGCAGAGACAGGGGGGGTCGACAAGAGACCCAGTACTTC.

This clone showed up just a few times. The J gene is TRBJ2-5, the V gene TRBV2; 10 nucleotides agree with TRBD2. The CDR3 is 15 residues long. Germline loops: CDR1 SNHLY, CDR2 FYNNEI. V was pared by 5 bases and J by 0 bases, with 3 bases of the junction left unmatched. CDR3 region: CASSLAGGHQETQYF. For the CDR3, the DNA is TGTGCCAGCAGTTTAGCGGGAGGCCACCAAGAGACCCAGTACTTC.

The chain employs TRBV30 and TRBJ1-3; no firm D call. Germline-derived CDR1 and CDR2 are GTSNPN and SVGIG (reference sequence). V gave up 2 bases and J gave up 0 bases, with 17 bases separating them. The CDR3 extends over 17 amino acids. This CDR3 is CAWSTPVSRLSGNTIYF. The CDR3 coding sequence is TGTGCCTGGAGTACTCCCGTTTCGCGCCTCTCTGGAAACACCATATATTTT.

This rearrangement joins TRBV15 to TRBJ1-5, with D uncertain. This CDR3 comprises 15 residues. V lost 0 bases and J lost 6, with 12 bases in between. In germline, CDR1 is LNHNV, CDR2 YYDKDF (reference sequence). The CDR3 here is CATSRDYSAGQPQHF. CDR3 DNA: TGTGCCACCAGCAGAGATTATTCAGCCGGTCAGCCCCAGCATTTT. Full variable domain (missing parts from reference TRBV15 and TRBJ1-5): DAMVIQNPRYQVTQFGKPVTLSCSQTLNHNVMYWYQQKSSQAPKLLFHYYDKDFNNEADTPDNFQSRRPNTSFCFLDIRSPGLGDTAMYLCATSRDYSAGQPQHFGDGTRLSIL.

V and J are TRBV5-1 and TRBJ2-7; no reliable D call. There are 15 residues in the CDR3. Per the germline V gene, CDR1 is SGHRS and CDR2 is YFSETQ. Trimming pared 4 bases from V and 3 bases from J, leaving 17 bases between. CDR3: CASSPKPSAVYEQYF. The CDR3 DNA is TGCGCCAGCAGCCCTAAACCGTCGGCGGTCTACGAGCAGTACTTC.

The chain employs TRBV5-4 and TRBJ2-3, with D possibly matching TRBD2 (5 bases). The germline V gene has CDR1 SGHNT and CDR2 YYREEE (reference sequence). The ends were cut back, 0 bases at V and 0 bases at J, with 11 bases in the middle. The CDR3 totals 16 residues. The CDR3 sequence is CASSLESSRSTDTQYF. The CDR3 coding sequence is TGTGCCAGCAGCTTGGAATCTAGCAGAAGCACAGATACGCAGTATTTT.

The chain employs TRBV30 and TRBJ2-1, with TRBD1 identical over 8 bases. Trimming cost V 3 bases and J 0 bases; bases outside gene matches: 13. The CDR3 spans 18 residues. Germline V gene lookup returns CDR1 GTSNPN and CDR2 SVGIG (reference sequence). The CDR3 DNA reads as TGTGCCTGGAGAGGCAGGGGGCACGCGTTGAGCTCCTACAATGAGCAGTTCTTC. Its translation: CAWRGRGHALSSYNEQFF.

The CDR3 nucleotides read TGCGCCAGCAGCGCGGGGGGACGGGAGGGTACAGATACGCAGTATTTT. Protein: CASSAGGREGTDTQYF. This chain joins TRBV4-3 and TRBJ2-3; 8 nucleotides align to TRBD2. The germline V gene encodes CDR1 LGHNA and CDR2 YSLEER. This CDR3 comprises 16 residues. Losses at the gene ends were 5 bases for V and 3 bases for J; bases not matched to a gene: 10.

The CDR3 loop is CASSLWPTGMNTEAFF. DNA of the CDR3: TGTGCCAGCAGTTTATGGCCGACAGGAATGAACACTGAAGCTTTCTTT. V gene TRBV27 combines with J gene TRBJ1-1; tentatively, D is TRBD1 (6 bases). The CDR3 covers 16 residues. Germline assignment: CDR1 MNHEY and CDR2 SMNVEV (reference sequence). Deletions cut 1 base from V and 0 bases from J, with 12 bases between.

As to this clone: The sample has other DNA sequences that encode this CDR3 too. The genes are TRBV29-1 and TRBJ2-7, with D possibly TRBD2 on 6 matching bases. Trimming shortened V by 7 bases and J by 0 bases, and 7 bases separated the two germline ends. CDR3 size: 11 residues. The germline V gene has CDR1 SQVTM and CDR2 ANQGSEA. Here the CDR3 DNA reads TGCAGCGCCGGGAGCTCCTACGAGCAGTACTTC. Translation gives CSAGSSYEQYF.

The genes are TRBV11-2 and TRBJ2-7, with 8 bases matching TRBD2. CDR1 SGHAT and CDR2 FQNNGV come from the germline V gene. Trimming cost V 5 bases and J 1 base; bases outside gene matches: 7. This CDR3 spans 15 amino acids. The CDR3 loop reads CASSPREGRSYEQYF. The CDR3 DNA reads TGTGCCAGCAGCCCTCGGGAGGGGCGGTCCTACGAGCAGTACTTC.

CDR3 sequence reads: CAISQTGGSTNEKLFF. The CDR3 region has the DNA TGTGCCATCAGCCAGACAGGGGGGTCAACTAATGAAAAACTGTTTTTT. The chain combines TRBV10-3 with TRBJ1-4; 9 positions match TRBD1. The junction had 5 bases not matched to a gene; V was cut back by 6 bases and J by 0 bases. This CDR3 is built from 16 residues. Germline loops: CDR1 ENHRY, CDR2 SYGVKD.

This chain uses TRBV4-2 with TRBJ2-4; 10 bases line up with TRBD2. The CDR3 sequence is 18 residues long. The V and J ends lost 0 bases and 8 bases, in that order; junction bases with no gene match: 13. CDR1 LGHNA and CDR2 YNFKEQ come from the germline V gene. CDR3 nucleotide sequence: TGTGCCAGCAGCCAAGATCTGGCTAGCGGGAGTAGGGGTCACATTCAGTACTTC. This translates into CASSQDLASGSRGHIQYF.

This clone was recorded only once. V is TRBV7-9 and J is TRBJ2-3; D unresolved. CDR3 length: 13 amino acids. CDR1 SEHNR and CDR2 FQNEAQ come from the germline V gene (reference sequence). Trimming stripped 8 bases from V and 3 bases from J, with 12 bases between. The CDR3, as DNA: TGTGCCAGCGGTCGGGCTCGTACAGATACGCAGTATTTT. Its protein product is CASGRARTDTQYF.

The CDR3 is CASSPQYFRETQYF. CDR3 nucleotide sequence: TGTGCCAGCTCACCGCAGTATTTTCGAGAGACCCAGTACTTC. The chain carries TRBV18 and TRBJ2-5, with D unclear. CDR1 and CDR2 from the germline V gene are KGHSH and LQKENI. Trimming shortened V by 3 bases and J by 4 bases, and 12 bases separated the two germline ends. This CDR3 region has 14 residues.

The chain's CDR3 is CASSPDTGGRYGYTF. The CDR3 bases are TGTGCCAGCTCACCGGACACAGGAGGAAGGTATGGCTACACCTTC. The chain is built from TRBV18 and TRBJ1-2, with D perhaps matching TRBD1 (5 bases). Per the germline V gene, CDR1 is KGHSH and CDR2 is LQKENI. V dropped 3 bases and J dropped 5 bases, with 16 bases sitting between them. This CDR3 is 15 amino acids long.

The chain couples TRBV5-5 to TRBJ2-3; D is undetermined. CDR3 length equals 14 residues. Trimming pared 4 bases from V and 0 bases from J, leaving 9 bases between. From germline, CDR1 is SGHKS and CDR2 YYEKEE (reference sequence). This CDR3 reads CASSLWSSTDTQYF. The CDR3 DNA reads as TGTGCCAGCAGCCTTTGGTCTAGCACAGATACGCAGTATTTT.

The gene calls are TRBV4-3 and TRBJ2-2, with 7 bases aligning to TRBD1. Germline CDR1 reads LGHNA; CDR2 reads YSLEER. The V segment lost 0 bases and the J segment 4 bases; nucleotides outside the gene matches: 5. The CDR3 has 16 amino acids. CDR3 protein: CASSQERGRSTGELFF. CDR3 DNA sequence: TGCGCCAGCAGCCAAGAGAGGGGGCGAAGCACCGGGGAGCTGTTTTTT.